A single sample is the source of the 15 T cell receptor beta chains below, sequenced in a study of T cells after yellow fever vaccination. TCRdb re-analysed the 5' RACE reads in MiXCR, keeping a single row per CDR3 protein. Among under 55,000 distinct CDR3 sequences listed, approximately 7% were seen once. The input for sequencing was CD8+ T cells not binding an NS4B(214-222) dextramer, sorted from PBMCs, taken roughly 46 days after the first yellow fever vaccination. These receptors came from a man between 18 and 35 years old who received the YFV17D yellow fever vaccine.

V and J are TRBV25-1 and TRBJ1-1; possible D gene TRBD1, 5 bases. Germline CDR1 is MGHDK and CDR2 is SYGVNS. V shed 2 bases and J shed 7 bases, with 17 bases lying between them. The CDR3 is 15 residues long. In nucleotides, the CDR3 is TGTGCCAGCAGTGAAGGGACGTGGGCTCGAATTGAAGCTTTCTTT. Its translation: CASSEGTWARIEAFF.

This chain joins TRBV5-1 and TRBJ2-3; 8 bases line up with TRBD1. The germline V gene encodes CDR1 SGHRS and CDR2 YFSETQ. Unmatched junction bases numbered 2, after V lost 2 bases and J lost 0 bases. The CDR3 is 15 amino acids. CDR3: CASSFRDRSTDTQYF. CDR3 bases: TGCGCCAGCAGCTTCCGGGACAGGAGCACAGATACGCAGTATTTT.

This sequence joins TRBV28 and TRBJ1-1; a possible D gene is TRBD1 (5 bases). CDR1 MDHEN and CDR2 SYDVKM come from the germline V gene. The V and J ends lost 8 bases and 0 bases respectively, with 16 bases between them. This CDR3 is 15 amino acids long. The CDR3 DNA sequence: TGTGCCAGCCTGAAGGGACCGACGATGAACACTGAAGCTTTCTTT. This encodes CASLKGPTMNTEAFF. The full variable domain, completed using reference TRBV28 and TRBJ1-1, is DVKVTQSSRYLVKRTGEKVFLECVQDMDHENMFWYRQDPGLGLRLIYFSYDVKMKEKGDIPEGYSVSREKKERFSLILESASTNQTSMYLCASLKGPTMNTEAFFGQGTRLTVV.

A word on this clonotype: With a much larger clone just one base away, this may be a read error. The chain is built from TRBV12-3 or TRBV12-4 and TRBJ1-5; D gene uncertain. CDR3 size: 12 residues. The CDR3 loop is CTSSHVGQPQHF. The CDR3 DNA reads TGTACCAGCAGTCACGTCGGTCAGCCCCAGCATTTT.

This clonotype was seen a few times. The gene calls are TRBV7-3 and TRBJ1-2, with TRBD1 matching over 7 bases. This CDR3 comprises 13 residues. The V gene's germline CDR1 is SGHTA and CDR2 FQGTGA. With V trimmed by 3 bases and J by 6 bases, 4 bases remained unmatched. The CDR3 is CASSLTGMDGYTF. CDR3 nucleotides: TGTGCCAGCAGCTTGACAGGGATGGATGGCTACACCTTC.

This clonotype was observed at least ten times. The V and J genes are TRBV20-1 and TRBJ2-1; TRBD2 aligns across 8 bases. This CDR3 contains 15 residues. With V trimmed by 0 bases and J by 2 bases, 3 bases remained unmatched. The V gene's germline CDR1 is DFQATT and CDR2 SNEGSKA (reference sequence). CDR3 region: CSARDGAGAYNEQFF. The CDR3 DNA follows: TGCAGTGCTAGAGATGGAGCGGGGGCCTACAATGAGCAGTTCTTC.

The genes are TRBV4-2 and TRBJ2-7; 9 bases fit TRBD2. Unmatched junction bases numbered 6, after V lost 1 base and J lost 2 bases. The CDR3 runs 16 residues. Germline-derived CDR1 and CDR2 are LGHNA and YNFKEQ. CDR3 sequence reads: CASSQVSGGLTYEQYF. DNA of the CDR3: TGTGCCAGCAGCCAAGTTAGCGGGGGCCTCACCTACGAGCAGTACTTC.

This clonotype appeared many times. The DNA of the CDR3 is TGTGCCAGCAGCTTACCGAACACCGGGGAGCTGTTTTTT. As protein: CASSLPNTGELFF. The rearrangement joins TRBV7-3 to TRBJ2-2; the D is unclear. In germline, CDR1 is SGHTA, CDR2 FQGTGA. There are 13 residues in the CDR3. The V end was cut by 2 bases, the J end by 0 bases, with 1 base between.

This clonotype was detected ten times or more. This chain connects TRBV6-2 or TRBV6-3 to TRBJ2-7; possible D gene TRBD2, 7 bases. The V end lost 2 bases, the J end lost 7 bases, and 12 bases lay between the germline ends. Germline values: CDR1 MNHEY, CDR2 SVGEGT. The CDR3 loop spans 13 amino acids. The CDR3 is CASSYRGAGEQYV. CDR3 coding DNA: TGTGCCAGCAGTTACCGGGGGGCGGGAGAGCAGTACGTC.

This clonotype was counted ten times or more. This sequence joins TRBV4-3 and TRBJ2-1; 7 bases agree with TRBD2. The junction had 11 bases not matched to a gene; V was cut back by 1 base and J by 2 bases. From germline, CDR1 is LGHNA and CDR2 YSLEER. The CDR3 contains 18 residues. CDR3 in amino acids: CASSQGDVLSGAYNEQFF. In DNA form, the CDR3 reads TGCGCCAGCAGCCAAGGGGATGTACTAAGCGGGGCCTACAATGAGCAGTTCTTC.

The gene calls are TRBV13 and TRBJ1-1, with D unclear. Trimming took 5 bases from V and 11 from J, leaving 18 bases between them. The CDR3 is 13 residues long. CDR1 and CDR2 from the germline V gene are PRHDT and FYEKMQ (reference sequence). CDR3 residues: CASSPQYSGWAFF. In DNA, the CDR3 is TGTGCCAGCAGCCCCCAATACAGTGGTTGGGCTTTCTTT.

This clonotype was counted many times. The V call is TRBV7-9, the J call TRBJ1-6; D is unresolved. The CDR3 runs 13 residues. Germline V CDR1 and CDR2: SEHNR, FQNEAQ (reference sequence). V lost 4 bases and J 14 bases, leaving 15 bases between the germline ends. CDR3 amino acids: CASSSTSDPSLHF. The CDR3 nucleotides are TGTGCCAGCAGCTCTACCTCGGACCCGTCCCTCCACTTT. The entire variable domain, with the rest obtained from reference TRBV7-9 and TRBJ1-6, is as follows: DTGVSQNPRHKITKRGQNVTFRCDPISEHNRLYWYRQTLGQGPEFLTYFQNEAQLEKSRLLSDRFSAERPKGSFSTLEIQRTEQGDSAMYLCASSSTSDPSLHFGNGTRLTVT.

At least ten counts were recorded for this clonotype. The chain joins TRBV12-3 or TRBV12-4 to TRBJ2-3, with D unclear. V lost 6 bases, J lost 7 bases, and 8 bases lay in between. CDR3 length equals 11 residues. In DNA form, the CDR3 reads TGTGCCAGCAGCCAGGTTTATACGCAGTATTTT. Protein product: CASSQVYTQYF.

This clonotype was recorded a few times. The chain employs TRBV7-9 and TRBJ2-2; D is uncertain. The CDR3 length is 13 residues. V lost 5 bases and J lost 5, with 9 bases in between. CDR1 is SEHNR, CDR2 FQNEAQ, per germline (reference sequence). CDR3 region: CASSPQWTGELFF. The DNA for the CDR3 is TGTGCCAGCAGCCCTCAGTGGACCGGGGAGCTGTTTTTT.

This clonotype was seen repeatedly, ten times or more. This chain uses TRBV15 with TRBJ2-3; no clear D gene. Trimming stripped 4 bases from V and 4 bases from J, with 15 bases between. This CDR3 region has 15 residues. Per germline, CDR1 LNHNV and CDR2 YYDKDF (reference sequence). CDR3 DNA: TGTGCCACCAGCATCCTGGAAATAGGGTCAGATACGCAGTATTTT. Translated: CATSILEIGSDTQYF.